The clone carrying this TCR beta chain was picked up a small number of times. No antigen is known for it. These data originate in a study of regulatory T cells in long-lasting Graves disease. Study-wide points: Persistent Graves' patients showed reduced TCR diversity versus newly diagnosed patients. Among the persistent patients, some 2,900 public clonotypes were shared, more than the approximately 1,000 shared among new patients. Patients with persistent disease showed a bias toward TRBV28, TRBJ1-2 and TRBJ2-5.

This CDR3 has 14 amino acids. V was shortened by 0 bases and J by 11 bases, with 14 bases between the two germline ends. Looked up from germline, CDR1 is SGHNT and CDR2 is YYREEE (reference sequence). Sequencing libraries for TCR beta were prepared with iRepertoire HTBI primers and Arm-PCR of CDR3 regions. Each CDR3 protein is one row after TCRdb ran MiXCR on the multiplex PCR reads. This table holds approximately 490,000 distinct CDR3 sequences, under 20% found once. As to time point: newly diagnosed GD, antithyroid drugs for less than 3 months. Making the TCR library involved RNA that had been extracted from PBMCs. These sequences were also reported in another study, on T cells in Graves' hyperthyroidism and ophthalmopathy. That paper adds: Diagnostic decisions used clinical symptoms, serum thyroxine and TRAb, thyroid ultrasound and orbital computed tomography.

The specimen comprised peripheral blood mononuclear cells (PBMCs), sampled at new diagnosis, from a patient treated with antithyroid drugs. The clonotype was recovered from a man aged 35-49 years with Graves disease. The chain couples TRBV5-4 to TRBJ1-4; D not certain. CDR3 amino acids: CASSLVGGGEKLFF. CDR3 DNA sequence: TGTGCCAGCAGCTTGGTGGGAGGAGGAGAGAAACTGTTTTTT.